The present TCR beta chain was sequenced within a study of blood T cell repertoires in COVID-19. Study details: Collection of acute and convalescent COVID-19 samples took place in the United States, Italy and Spain. PBMCs, B-cell-depleted T cells, or T cells were the source of the cDNA or gDNA that made up the material.

The CDR3 length is 15 residues. The germline gives CDR1 SGHNT, CDR2 YENEEA. Trimming removed 5 bases from V and 3 bases from J; junction bases left unmatched: 6. In the source study's methods: Quantification of nucleated cells was approximated via reference gene primer amplification. TCRdb keeps only in-frame clones here, not all; method: immunoSEQ multiplex PCR. That table is the source of V, J and clone size, and D and trimming were worked out from the DNA. The sample comprises roughly 290,000 clones, 80% to 90% of which are singletons, and 0.75% to 0.9% rests with the top ten. The TCR was taken from a man aged 25 to 40 with acute or convalescent COVID-19. The sequenced material came from peripheral blood. The chain links TRBV11-3 to TRBJ2-3; 9 bases match TRBD1. CDR3 region: CASSPGTGTTDTQYF. CDR3 in DNA: TGTGCCAGCAGCCCCGGGACAGGGACGACAGATACGCAGTATTTT. Full variable domain (outside the CDR3, taken from reference TRBV11-3 and TRBJ2-3): EAGVVQSPRYKIIEKKQPVAFWCNPISGHNTLYWYLQNLGQGPELLIRYENEEAVDDSQLPKDRFSAERLKGVDSTLKIQPAELGDSAVYLCASSPGTGTTDTQYFGPGTRLTVL.